This entry lists 18 T cell receptor beta chains sequenced from one sample in a study of early T cells in non-severe SARS-CoV-2 infection. TCRdb reprocessed the 5' RACE reads via MiXCR and lists one record per CDR3 protein. The top ten hold less than 3% of the sample, which has over 55,000 distinct CDR3 sequences, roughly 12% seen once. The material was whole blood, obtained at baseline. The receptors shown here come from an adult who was a healthcare worker with PCR-confirmed SARS-CoV-2 infection or an uninfected control (not recorded which).

This clonotype came up a few times. The rearrangement links TRBV24-1 to TRBJ2-3; the D gene is possibly TRBD1 (5 bases). The CDR3 consists of 13 residues. V was clipped by 4 bases and J by 4 bases, with 8 bases between them. Germline CDR1 KGHDR, CDR2 SFDVKD. CDR3 loop: CATSEAGPDTQYF. CDR3 bases: TGTGCCACCAGTGAAGCAGGGCCAGATACGCAGTATTTT.

This clonotype was counted between two and nine times. The chain couples TRBV7-9 to TRBJ1-1; D perhaps matches TRBD1 (6 bases). The CDR3 is 17 amino acids. V shed 4 bases and J shed 0 bases, with 18 bases lying between them. Germline V gives CDR1 SEHNR, CDR2 FQNEAQ (reference sequence). The CDR3 spells CASSSSAGGRMNTEAFF. CDR3 nucleotide sequence: TGTGCCAGCAGCTCGTCGGCGGGGGGCCGAATGAACACTGAAGCTTTCTTT.

Only a few counts were recorded for this clonotype. This chain links TRBV11-2 with TRBJ2-5; a possible D gene is TRBD2 (6 bases). The CDR3 is 16 residues long. The germline CDR1 and CDR2 sequences are SGHAT and FQNNGV. Trimming shortened V by 5 bases and J by 2 bases, and 18 bases separated the two germline ends. For the CDR3, the DNA is TGTGCCAGCAGCCCCCGGAGGGGACGGAATCAAGAGACCCAGTACTTC. Amino acid sequence: CASSPRRGRNQETQYF.

The sample holds many counts of this clonotype. This chain connects TRBV5-1 to TRBJ1-1, with D possibly TRBD1 on 5 matching bases. V shed 0 bases and J shed 0 bases, with 9 bases lying between them. The length of the CDR3 is 15 residues. Germline-derived CDR1 and CDR2 are SGHRS and YFSETQ. CDR3 region: CASSLVTGLNTEAFF. CDR3 coding DNA: TGCGCCAGCAGCTTGGTTACAGGTCTGAACACTGAAGCTTTCTTT.

There are many counts of this clonotype. The V call is TRBV4-2, the J call TRBJ2-1, with D tentatively TRBD1 (6 bases). The CDR3 extends over 16 amino acids. Germline CDR1 is LGHNA and CDR2 is YNFKEQ. The germline V and J ends were trimmed by 0 bases and 1 base, with 10 bases remaining between them. The CDR3 bases are TGTGCCAGCAGCCAAGAGGGGGCTGTGTCCTACAATGAGCAGTTCTTC. It specifies CASSQEGAVSYNEQFF.

This clonotype appeared many times. The chain combines TRBV6-1 with TRBJ1-2; D remains ambiguous. Trimming stripped 0 bases from V and 1 base from J, with 3 bases between. The length of the CDR3 is 13 residues. The V gene's germline CDR1 is MNHNS and CDR2 SASEGT. The CDR3 region is CASSEADNYGYTF. The CDR3 DNA sequence: TGTGCCAGCAGTGAAGCAGATAACTATGGCTACACCTTC.

A few counts support this clonotype. The chain links TRBV7-9 to TRBJ2-3, with D maybe TRBD2 (5 bases). The germline V and J ends were trimmed by 2 bases and 6 bases, with 6 bases remaining between them. The length of the CDR3 is 12 residues. Germline assignment: CDR1 SEHNR and CDR2 FQNEAQ (reference sequence). The CDR3 DNA reads TGTGCCAGCAGCTTAACTAGGGATACGCAGTATTTT. It yields the protein CASSLTRDTQYF.

This rearrangement joins TRBV4-2 to TRBJ2-3, with 7 bases identical to TRBD2. The CDR3 spans 16 residues. V shed 4 bases and J 3 bases; nucleotides not matched to a gene: 10. Germline V gives CDR1 LGHNA, CDR2 YNFKEQ. The CDR3 spells CASSPLDRTRTDTQYF. CDR3 nucleotide sequence: TGTGCCAGCAGCCCACTCGATAGGACTAGGACAGATACGCAGTATTTT.

The gene calls are TRBV20-1 and TRBJ1-1, with D unresolved. V was pared by 7 bases and J by 3 bases, with 9 bases between. In germline, CDR1 is DFQATT, CDR2 SNEGSKA (reference sequence). The CDR3 covers 11 residues. In DNA, the CDR3 is TGCAGTGTCCGGGTAGACACTGAAGCTTTCTTT. It codes for CSVRVDTEAFF.

The rearrangement uses TRBV27 and TRBJ2-5; 8 nucleotides line up with TRBD2. The CDR3 loop spans 17 amino acids. The V gene's germline CDR1 is MNHEY and CDR2 SMNVEV (reference sequence). With 1 base clipped from V and 1 base from J, the junction kept 8 bases outside the gene matches. The CDR3 loop reads CASSLFYPGGAQETQYF. The CDR3 DNA sequence: TGTGCCAGCAGTTTATTTTACCCCGGGGGGGCCCAAGAGACCCAGTACTTC.

This clonotype showed up just a few times. The chain carries TRBV7-9 and TRBJ1-6; 9 nucleotides agree with TRBD1. Trimming removed 5 bases from V and 0 bases from J; junction bases left unmatched: 11. CDR3 length: 19 amino acids. Germline CDR1 reads SEHNR; CDR2 reads FQNEAQ (reference sequence). The DNA for the CDR3 is TGTGCCAGCAGCCCGAGGACAGGGGCCCAAAGCTCCTATAATTCACCCCTCCACTTT. Translation gives CASSPRTGAQSSYNSPLHF.

This clonotype was seen at least ten times. V gene TRBV7-8 combines with J gene TRBJ2-3, with D perhaps TRBD1 (5 bases). Deletions cut 4 bases from V and 2 bases from J, with 13 bases between. Germline CDR1 and CDR2: SGHVS and FQNEAQ. The CDR3 extends over 15 amino acids. CDR3 sequence: CASSSQTEATDTQYF. CDR3 nucleotides: TGTGCCAGCAGCTCTCAGACAGAAGCCACAGATACGCAGTATTTT.

The chain uses TRBV27 and TRBJ1-2; 7 nucleotides line up with TRBD1. Trimming at V came to 5 bases and at J to 5 bases, leaving 5 bases not matched to a gene. Germline assignment: CDR1 MNHEY and CDR2 SMNVEV (reference sequence). This CDR3 region has 13 residues. The CDR3 loop reads CASSGDRAYGYTF. Here the CDR3 DNA reads TGTGCCAGCAGTGGGGACAGAGCATATGGCTACACCTTC.

This clonotype was found a few times. The genes are TRBV7-2 and TRBJ2-7; 7 nucleotides match TRBD2. The CDR3 is 11 amino acids. The V gene's germline CDR1 is SGHTA and CDR2 FQGNSA. Trimming took 3 bases from V and 7 from J; bases not matched to a gene: 0. DNA of the CDR3: TGTGCCAGCAGCTTCGGGGGGGAGCAGTACTTC. This codes for CASSFGGEQYF.

The genes are TRBV6-4 and TRBJ2-3, with D uncertain. There are 13 residues in the CDR3. V shed 2 bases and J shed 2 bases, with 5 bases lying between them. Germline CDR1 is MRHNA and CDR2 is SNTAGT. The DNA of the CDR3 is TGTGCCAGCAGTGACCACATCACAGATACGCAGTATTTT. Residues: CASSDHITDTQYF.

The sample holds many counts of this clonotype. The rearrangement joins TRBV6-5 to TRBJ1-3, with 8 bases aligning to TRBD1. The CDR3 loop spans 15 amino acids. Germline assignment: CDR1 MNHEY and CDR2 SVGAGI. The V and J ends lost 7 bases and 0 bases, in that order; junction bases with no gene match: 5. The CDR3 bases are TGTGCCAGCACGGACAGGGCTGACTCTGGAAACACCATATATTTT. Translating it yields CASTDRADSGNTIYF.

The genes are TRBV29-1 and TRBJ2-4; D uncertain. The CDR3 runs to 12 residues. V lost 7 bases to trimming and J lost 6 bases, with 13 bases between them. CDR1 is SQVTM and CDR2 is ANQGSEA in the germline V gene. The CDR3 nucleotides read TGCAGCGCCACGAAAGACCGAAACATTCAGTACTTC. This encodes CSATKDRNIQYF.

This clonotype was detected many times. The V call is TRBV27, the J call TRBJ2-2, with D perhaps TRBD1 or TRBD2 (6 bases each). The germline gives CDR1 MNHEY, CDR2 SMNVEV (reference sequence). The CDR3 loop spans 18 amino acids. V was shortened by 3 bases and J by 6 bases, with 23 bases between the two germline ends. CDR3 nucleotides: TGTGCCAGCAGTTTCTCGGGGGCGCTCAGTTTAAGGGCCGGGGAGCTGTTTTTT. Translated, it gives CASSFSGALSLRAGELFF.